The 28 T cell receptor beta chains below were found in one sample sequenced in a study of PD-L1 blockade in urothelial cancer. Regarding time point: pretreatment peripheral blood. Method: immunoSEQ multiplex PCR; TCRdb's copy keeps in-frame clones and lacks some. The sample has roughly 63,000 clones, around 81% seen once. The sample here was PBMCs, taken around atezolizumab (anti-PD-L1) treatment. Receptor source: a man in his sixties or seventies with urothelial cancer.

The chain carries TRBV5-4 and TRBJ2-3; the match to TRBD2 covers 12 bases. In germline, CDR1 is SGHNT, CDR2 YYREEE (reference sequence). This CDR3 is 17 amino acids long. V shed 2 bases and J 4 bases; nucleotides not matched to a gene: 8. CDR3 in amino acids: CASSFFASGGAADTQYF. The CDR3 DNA is TGTGCCAGCAGCTTTTTTGCTAGCGGGGGGGCTGCAGATACGCAGTATTTT.

This chain joins TRBV11-2 and TRBJ2-7; D might be TRBD1 (5 bases). The germline CDR1 and CDR2 sequences are SGHAT and FQNNGV. The CDR3 is made up of 13 amino acids. Trimming cost V 5 bases and J 7 bases, with 15 bases left between them. CDR3 region: CASSPKQALEQYF. The CDR3 nucleotides are TGTGCCAGCAGCCCCAAACAGGCCTTGGAGCAGTACTTC.

This chain uses TRBV2 with TRBJ1-1, with a tentative D call TRBD1 (6 bases). Germline V gives CDR1 SNHLY, CDR2 FYNNEI. Trimming took 6 bases from V and 5 from J, leaving 19 bases between them. This CDR3 spans 15 amino acids. The DNA of the CDR3 is TGTGCCAGCAGAGCGCTGACAGGATGGGAAACTGAAGCTTTCTTT. As protein: CASRALTGWETEAFF. The full variable domain, completed using reference TRBV2 and TRBJ1-1, is EPEVTQTPSHQVTQMGQEVILRCVPISNHLYFYWYRQILGQKVEFLVSFYNNEISEKSEIFDDQFSVERPDGSNFTLKIRSTKLEDSAMYFCASRALTGWETEAFFGQGTRLTVV.

CDR3 DNA sequence: TGTGCCAGCAGCCTCGGACTAGCGGGAGGCCAAGAGACCCAGTACTTC. Residues: CASSLGLAGGQETQYF. The chain carries TRBV5-4 and TRBJ2-5; 14 nucleotides match TRBD2. The CDR3 has 16 residues. V lost 4 bases to trimming and J lost 1 base; unmatched junction nucleotides: 3. Germline V gene data show CDR1 as SGHNT and CDR2 as YYREEE (reference sequence).

The J gene is TRBJ2-7, the V gene TRBV7-9, with 10 nucleotides matching TRBD1. The CDR3 length is 15 residues. The V gene's germline CDR1 is SEHNR and CDR2 FQNEAQ (reference sequence). Trimming cost V 1 base and J 6 bases; bases outside gene matches: 6. The CDR3 here is CASSLGRDRGVEQYF. The CDR3 DNA sequence: TGTGCCAGCAGCTTAGGACGGGACAGGGGTGTCGAGCAGTACTTC.

The chain combines TRBV11-2 with TRBJ1-2; a possible D gene is TRBD1 (6 bases). The CDR3 is 15 amino acids. The germline V gene has CDR1 SGHAT and CDR2 FQNNGV. V was pared by 5 bases and J by 3 bases, with 16 bases between. The chain's CDR3 is CASSTSTGTYYGYTF. CDR3 nucleotide sequence: TGTGCCAGCAGCACCTCGACAGGAACCTACTATGGCTACACCTTC.

This chain joins TRBV28 and TRBJ1-2; 9 nucleotides line up with TRBD1. This CDR3 contains 15 residues. V shed 4 bases, J shed 7 bases, and the junction held 10 bases outside the gene matches. Germline values: CDR1 MDHEN, CDR2 SYDVKM. CDR3 sequence reads: CASSSSRTGEGGYTF. CDR3 bases: TGTGCCAGCAGTTCATCCCGGACAGGGGAAGGTGGCTACACCTTC.

V usage is TRBV7-2 and J usage is TRBJ1-1; D remains ambiguous. This CDR3 is 14 amino acids long. V was clipped by 0 bases and J by 4 bases, with 9 bases between them. The germline V gene encodes CDR1 SGHTA and CDR2 FQGNSA. This CDR3 reads CASSLAAGSTEAFF. CDR3 DNA: TGTGCCAGCAGCTTAGCGGCGGGGAGCACTGAAGCTTTCTTT.

The CDR3 DNA is TGCGCCAGCAGCTTTCGGACTAGCACAGATACGCAGTATTTT. Its translation: CASSFRTSTDTQYF. The chain recombines TRBV5-1 with TRBJ2-3, with a possible D match to TRBD2 (5 bases). The CDR3 contains 14 residues. V lost 2 bases to trimming and J lost 0 bases, with 7 bases between them. Germline V gene sequence: CDR1 SGHRS, CDR2 YFSETQ.

V gene TRBV27 combines with J gene TRBJ2-3; 7 bases fit TRBD1. Unmatched junction bases numbered 11, after V lost 6 bases and J lost 2 bases. There are 16 residues in the CDR3. Germline values: CDR1 MNHEY, CDR2 SMNVEV (reference sequence). CDR3 protein: CASSTHPGQPTDTQYF. For the CDR3, the DNA is TGTGCCAGCAGCACCCATCCGGGACAGCCCACAGATACGCAGTATTTT.

The gene calls are TRBV18 and TRBJ2-1; tentative D call: TRBD1 (6 bases). The germline CDR1 and CDR2 sequences are KGHSH and LQKENI. The CDR3 is made up of 14 amino acids. The V and J ends lost 4 bases and 5 bases respectively, with 12 bases between them. The chain's CDR3 is CASSQRQANNEQFF. CDR3 nucleotide sequence: TGTGCCAGCTCACAACGACAGGCTAACAATGAGCAGTTCTTC.

The V and J genes are TRBV29-1 and TRBJ1-2, with D unresolved. Germline V gene sequence: CDR1 SQVTM, CDR2 ANQGSEA. The CDR3 spans 13 residues. With 6 bases removed from V and 8 bases from J, the gap between germline ends came to 19 bases. The CDR3 DNA reads as TGCAGCGTGCTCCTGACTGACGCTTTGGGCTACACCTTC. Encoded protein: CSVLLTDALGYTF. Supplemented by reference TRBV29-1 and TRBJ1-2, the full variable domain reads SAVISQKPSRDICQRGTSLTIQCQVDSQVTMMFWYRQQPGQSLTLIATANQGSEATYESGFVIDKFPISRPNLTFSTLTVSNMSPEDSSIYLCSVLLTDALGYTFGSGTRLTVV.

A single count supports this clone. The V and J genes are TRBV7-9 and TRBJ1-2; 8 bases map to TRBD1. The V and J ends lost 3 bases and 4 bases, in that order; junction bases with no gene match: 4. The CDR3 runs to 14 residues. Germline assignment: CDR1 SEHNR and CDR2 FQNEAQ (reference sequence). The CDR3 region has the DNA TGTGCCAGCAGCTTGGACAGGGTGGGCTATGGCTACACCTTC. It encodes CASSLDRVGYGYTF.

The chain recombines TRBV7-9 with TRBJ1-2; possible D gene TRBD1, 5 bases. The germline V gene has CDR1 SEHNR and CDR2 FQNEAQ (reference sequence). The CDR3 spans 12 residues. Trimming removed 5 bases from V and 3 bases from J, with 7 bases in between. CDR3 nucleotide sequence: TGTGCCAGCAGCCGGGGGGACTATGGCTACACCTTC. As protein: CASSRGDYGYTF. Full variable domain (remainder filled in from reference TRBV7-9 and TRBJ1-2): DTGVSQNPRHKITKRGQNVTFRCDPISEHNRLYWYRQTLGQGPEFLTYFQNEAQLEKSRLLSDRFSAERPKGSFSTLEIQRTEQGDSAMYLCASSRGDYGYTFGSGTRLTVV.

The chain couples TRBV10-3 to TRBJ1-5; D not certain. Looked up from germline, CDR1 is ENHRY and CDR2 is SYGVKD. The CDR3 covers 13 residues. Trimming removed 10 bases from V and 0 bases from J, with 10 bases in between. CDR3 amino acids: CATADTSNQPQHF. For the CDR3, the DNA is TGTGCCACCGCTGACACTAGCAATCAGCCCCAGCATTTT.

The V and J genes are TRBV2 and TRBJ2-1; 9 bases fit TRBD2. Germline-derived CDR1 and CDR2 are SNHLY and FYNNEI. V lost 4 bases to trimming and J lost 15 bases; unmatched junction nucleotides: 13. The CDR3 is 14 residues long. The CDR3 sequence is CASSALAGAKMRFF. The CDR3 DNA reads as TGTGCCAGCAGTGCGTTAGCGGGAGCCAAAATGAGGTTCTTC.

The V gene is TRBV7-3, the J gene TRBJ2-1; tentatively, D is TRBD2 (6 bases). V was shortened by 5 bases and J by 9 bases, with 11 bases between the two germline ends. This CDR3 has 12 residues. Germline lookup yields CDR1 SGHTA and CDR2 FQGTGA. CDR3 residues: CASSGQGGEQFF. As DNA, the CDR3 is TGTGCCAGCAGCGGTCAGGGAGGTGAGCAGTTCTTC.

The chain has TRBV7-2 and TRBJ2-1, with TRBD2 identical over 9 bases. The CDR3 runs to 15 residues. The J segment lost 7 bases and the V segment lost 0 bases, leaving 4 bases of the junction unmatched. CDR1 and CDR2 from the germline V gene are SGHTA and FQGNSA. The CDR3 coding sequence is TGTGCCAGCAGCTTAGCTAGCGGGAGACAGAATGAGCAGTTCTTC. Its translation: CASSLASGRQNEQFF.

CDR3 loop: CASSYYQGDSGELFF. The CDR3 bases are TGTGCCAGCAGTTACTATCAGGGGGATTCCGGGGAGCTGTTTTTT. The chain recombines TRBV6-6 with TRBJ2-2, with 7 bases aligning to TRBD1. This CDR3 is built from 15 residues. V gave up 1 base and J gave up 6 bases; unmatched junction bases: 5. The germline gives CDR1 MNHNY, CDR2 SVGAGI (reference sequence).

V and J are TRBV29-1 and TRBJ1-1; 8 positions agree with TRBD1. The J segment lost 3 bases and the V segment lost 7 bases, leaving 7 bases of the junction unmatched. This CDR3 has 13 residues. Germline V CDR1 and CDR2: SQVTM, ANQGSEA. CDR3 residues: CSAEPTGDTEAFF. The CDR3 DNA sequence: TGCAGCGCCGAACCGACAGGGGACACTGAAGCTTTCTTT.

Written as DNA, the CDR3 is TGTGCCAGCAGCGTAACTAGCGGGGAGACCTACAATGAGCAGTTCTTC. Translating it yields CASSVTSGETYNEQFF. The chain links TRBV7-6 to TRBJ2-1; 10 bases agree with TRBD2. Germline CDR1 SGHVS, CDR2 FNYEAQ. V was pared by 5 bases and J by 2 bases, with 6 bases of the junction left unmatched. The CDR3 loop spans 16 amino acids.

This chain uses TRBV18 with TRBJ2-1, with 12 bases lining up with TRBD2. Germline CDR1 is KGHSH and CDR2 is LQKENI. This CDR3 comprises 15 residues. The V segment lost 5 bases and the J segment 6 bases; nucleotides outside the gene matches: 5. The CDR3 protein is CASSEGLAGFNEQFF. The CDR3 DNA reads TGTGCCAGCTCAGAGGGACTAGCGGGCTTCAATGAGCAGTTCTTC.

The chain joins TRBV10-3 to TRBJ2-5, with D possibly being TRBD2 (5 bases). Per the germline V gene, CDR1 is ENHRY and CDR2 is SYGVKD. With 6 bases removed from V and 5 bases from J, the gap between germline ends came to 13 bases. This CDR3 is 13 amino acids long. CDR3 DNA sequence: TGTGCCATCAGGGCAGCGGAGCTGGAGACCCAGTACTTC. Amino acid sequence: CAIRAAELETQYF.

The chain is built from TRBV9 and TRBJ1-2; 8 nucleotides align to TRBD1. The CDR3 is 13 amino acids. CDR1 and CDR2 (germline): SGDLS, YYNGEE. The V and J ends lost 4 bases and 4 bases, in that order; junction bases with no gene match: 3. CDR3 DNA: TGTGCCAGCAGCCCGGGGACAGGCTATGGCTACACCTTC. Its translation: CASSPGTGYGYTF.

This chain uses TRBV11-3 with TRBJ1-1; D not resolved. The CDR3 contains 14 residues. Trimming pared 3 bases from V and 5 bases from J, leaving 13 bases between. Germline V gene lookup returns CDR1 SGHNT and CDR2 YENEEA. CDR3 DNA: TGTGCCAGCAGCTTGACACTGACGGGGACTGAAGCTTTCTTT. This codes for CASSLTLTGTEAFF.

The rearrangement joins TRBV5-1 to TRBJ2-3; maybe TRBD2 (5 bases). Germline lookup yields CDR1 SGHRS and CDR2 YFSETQ. The CDR3 extends over 15 amino acids. The V and J ends lost 2 bases and 0 bases respectively, with 10 bases between them. The DNA of the CDR3 is TGCGCCAGCAGCTTATTAGCGTCTAGCACAGATACGCAGTATTTT. Translated: CASSLLASSTDTQYF.

The chain combines TRBV5-6 with TRBJ2-2; possibly TRBD1 for D (6 bases). This CDR3 region has 15 residues. Germline CDR1 reads SGHDT; CDR2 reads YYEEEE. Trimming cost V 3 bases and J 7 bases, with 16 bases left between them. The CDR3 nucleotides read TGTGCCAGCAGCTCAGGACAGAATTGGGGCGGGGAGCTGTTTTTT. Translated: CASSSGQNWGGELFF.

The DNA of the CDR3 is TGTGCCAGCAGCTGGACTTCCTACGAGCAGTACTTC. This codes for CASSWTSYEQYF. The chain joins TRBV4-2 to TRBJ2-7, with D possibly matching TRBD2 (5 bases). This CDR3 comprises 12 residues. V gave up 5 bases and J gave up 1 base, with 6 bases separating them. CDR1 and CDR2 from the germline V gene are LGHNA and YNFKEQ.